The 14 T cell receptor beta chains below come from one sample, sequenced in a study of T cell clonotyping in hematopoietic cell transplantation. The assay was immunoSEQ multiplex PCR, and TCRdb's table has in-frame clones only and misses some. Among approximately 42,000 clones listed, 85% were seen once. Indicated time point: recipient sample about 28 days before transplant, after cytoreduction. The sample here was peripheral blood mononuclear cells, taken before stem cell transplant. The receptors originated from a man in his 60s with acute myeloid leukemia. Some clones in this sample may be carry-over from other donors' samples.

The chain joins TRBV21-1 to TRBJ1-5; the table's D call, TRBD1, was not checked against the DNA. TRBV21-1 is a recognized pseudogene. The CDR3 consists of 18 residues. This CDR3 reads CASSKIGNGTGGNQPQHF. The CDR3 nucleotides are TGTGCCAGCAGCAAAATCGGTAACGGGACAGGGGGCAATCAGCCCCAGCATTTT.

The J gene is TRBJ2-7, the V gene TRBV11-1; the D is unclear. The CDR3 totals 14 residues. Trimming stripped 4 bases from V and 7 bases from J, with 17 bases between. CDR1 SGHAT and CDR2 FQDESV come from the germline V gene (reference sequence). DNA of the CDR3: TGTGCCAGCAGCTGGGCAGGCGCCACGGGTGAGCAGTACTTC. Protein product: CASSWAGATGEQYF.

The chain joins TRBV2 to TRBJ1-5; D unresolved. CDR1 and CDR2 (germline): SNHLY, FYNNEI. The CDR3 spans 15 residues. V gave up 8 bases and J gave up 0 bases, with 14 bases separating them. The CDR3 coding sequence is TGTGCCAGCGGGGAAGGCAGCCATAGCAATCAGCCCCAGCATTTT. Its protein is CASGEGSHSNQPQHF.

The chain is built from TRBV6-5 and TRBJ1-3; D unclear. Per the germline V gene, CDR1 is MNHEY and CDR2 is SVGAGI. V was clipped by 5 bases and J by 1 base, with 12 bases between them. The CDR3 totals 15 residues. CDR3 nucleotides: TGTGCCAGCAGTAGTCAGAAGTTTTCTGGAAACACCATATATTTT. As protein: CASSSQKFSGNTIYF.

J is TRBJ2-7 and V is TRBV13; TRBD1 is a possible D gene (5 bases). Germline V gene data show CDR1 as PRHDT and CDR2 as FYEKMQ (reference sequence). V was trimmed by 4 bases and J by 6 bases, leaving 13 bases between them. This CDR3 is built from 13 residues. The CDR3 DNA follows: TGTGCCAGCAGCTCTCAGGGTTTCCCCGAGCAGTACTTC. Translation gives CASSSQGFPEQYF.

The chain couples TRBV15 to TRBJ2-7; perhaps TRBD1 as D (5 bases). The CDR3 loop spans 15 amino acids. The germline V gene encodes CDR1 LNHNV and CDR2 YYDKDF (reference sequence). Trimming took off 1 base at V and 6 bases at J, with 16 bases between the two ends. CDR3 loop: CATSRVGQGYSEQYF. Here the CDR3 DNA reads TGTGCCACCAGCAGAGTAGGGCAGGGCTATAGCGAGCAGTACTTC.

This chain joins TRBV30 and TRBJ1-3, with 8 bases that match TRBD1. From germline, CDR1 is GTSNPN and CDR2 SVGIG (reference sequence). The CDR3 has 15 amino acids. V lost 1 base to trimming and J lost 4 bases; unmatched junction nucleotides: 6. The CDR3 region is CAWSARTGRGNTIYF. In DNA form, the CDR3 reads TGTGCCTGGAGTGCCAGGACAGGGAGAGGAAACACCATATATTTT.

The rearrangement uses TRBV2 and TRBJ2-7; D could derive from TRBD1 or TRBD2 (5 bases each). The CDR3 consists of 12 residues. Germline lookup yields CDR1 SNHLY and CDR2 FYNNEI. The V end lost 5 bases, the J end lost 5 bases, and 10 bases lay between the germline ends. DNA for the CDR3: TGTGCCAGCAGTTTGCAGGGACACGAGCAGTACTTC. Its translation is CASSLQGHEQYF.

This chain joins TRBV7-2 and TRBJ2-5, with a possible D match to TRBD1 (6 bases). V lost 3 bases and J lost 5, with 13 bases in between. The CDR3 loop spans 14 amino acids. Germline values: CDR1 SGHTA, CDR2 FQGNSA. The CDR3 bases are TGTGCCAGCAGCTTTCCCTTGACAGGCGAGACCCAGTACTTC. Residues: CASSFPLTGETQYF.

Here the CDR3 reads CASTGGPWTGELFF. CDR3 sequence (DNA): TGTGCCAGTACGGGGGGGCCGTGGACCGGGGAGCTGTTTTTT. This chain connects TRBV19 to TRBJ2-2; 8 bases fit TRBD2. The germline V gene encodes CDR1 LNHDA and CDR2 SQIVND (reference sequence). This CDR3 is built from 14 residues. The V segment lost 7 bases and the J segment 5 bases; nucleotides outside the gene matches: 6. The full variable domain, with the rest looked up from reference TRBV19 and TRBJ2-2, is DGGITQSPKYLFRKEGQNVTLSCEQNLNHDAMYWYRQDPGQGLRLIYYSQIVNDFQKGDIAEGYSVSREKKESFPLTVTSAQKNPTAFYLCASTGGPWTGELFFGEGSRLTVL.

CDR3 region: CASSLLGGGNTIYF. Here the CDR3 DNA reads TGCGCCAGCAGCTTGCTAGGTGGTGGAAACACCATATATTTT. V and J are TRBV5-1 and TRBJ1-3, with unresolved D. V was trimmed by 1 base and J by 3 bases, leaving 8 bases between them. The CDR3 loop spans 14 amino acids. Germline V gene data show CDR1 as SGHRS and CDR2 as YFSETQ.

The chain employs TRBV5-4 and TRBJ1-6, with 7 bases lining up with TRBD1. Germline CDR1 SGHNT, CDR2 YYREEE (reference sequence). Trimming cost V 4 bases and J 2 bases; bases outside gene matches: 6. This CDR3 comprises 16 residues. CDR3 amino acids: CASSRDRGPYNSPLHF. In nucleotides, the CDR3 is TGTGCCAGCAGCCGTGATAGGGGGCCCTATAATTCACCCCTCCACTTT. Variable domain in full (rest from reference TRBV5-4 and TRBJ1-6): ETGVTQSPTHLIKTRGQQVTLRCSSQSGHNTVSWYQQALGQGPQFIFQYYREEENGRGNFPPRFSGLQFPNYSSELNVNALELDDSALYLCASSRDRGPYNSPLHFGNGTRLTVT.

This clone has a handful of counts. This chain links TRBV7-2 with TRBJ2-5; 8 bases are shared with TRBD1. The CDR3 is made up of 13 amino acids. CDR1 SGHTA and CDR2 FQGNSA come from the germline V gene. Trimming cost V 6 bases and J 5 bases; bases outside gene matches: 5. The CDR3 DNA follows: TGTGCCAGCAGTCACAGGGGGGCGGAGACCCAGTACTTC. It is translated as CASSHRGAETQYF.

The chain recombines TRBV5-8 with TRBJ1-1; no firm D call. The V gene lost 1 base and the J gene lost 1 base, with 5 bases spanning the gap. The germline CDR1 and CDR2 sequences are SGHTS and YDEGEE. This CDR3 region has 13 residues. The CDR3 loop reads CASSLFGNTEAFF. The DNA for the CDR3 is TGTGCCAGCAGCTTGTTCGGGAACACTGAAGCTTTCTTT. Full variable domain (outside the CDR3, taken from reference TRBV5-8 and TRBJ1-1): EAGVTQSPTHLIKTRGQQATLRCSPISGHTSVYWYQQALGLGLQFLLWYDEGEERNRGNFPPRFSGRQFPNYSSELNVNALELEDSALYLCASSLFGNTEAFFGQGTRLTVV.